These T cell receptor beta chains were read from a single sample in a study of shared clonotypes between healthy human individuals. Assay used: immunoSEQ multiplex PCR; TCRdb lists only in-frame clones, some missing. Here the sample spans some 2,500,000 clones, 90% to 95% being singletons. The sequenced sample consisted of naive CD4+ T cells from PBMCs. These receptors were collected from a young man in good health. Some clones in this sample may be carry-over from other donors' samples. The CDR3 runs from the conserved cysteine through the conserved F or W. The D gene is left open where the match is weak. Some rows have no size entry. The others give once, few or many, or a class for an expanded clone.

d_gene	v_gene	j_gene	abundance	CDR3nt	CDR3aa
NA	TRBV19	TRBJ2-1	NA	TGTGCCAGTACTAACCTAGCCCGGGATTACAATGAGCAGTTCTTC	CASTNLARDYNEQFF
NA	TRBV4-2	TRBJ2-7	NA	TGTGCCAGCAGCCAAGGTTCGAGGGGGAGTGCGCGGGACGAGCAGTACTTC	CASSQGSRGSARDEQYF
TRBD2	TRBV5-1	TRBJ2-2	NA	TGCGCCAGCAGCTCAGCGGGAAACGGGGAGCTGTTTTTT	CASSSAGNGELFF
NA	TRBV7-2	TRBJ2-1	NA	TGTGCCAGCAGCTTAGCGGCTAGTGACAATGAGCAGTTCTTC	CASSLAASDNEQFF
TRBD2	TRBV5-1	TRBJ2-7	once	TGCGCCAGCAGCTTTGGGCCTAGCGGGGGAAGCAACGAGCAGTACTTC	CASSFGPSGGSNEQYF
NA	TRBV2	TRBJ1-5	few	TGTGCCAGCACCCCGGGACCGAATCAGCCCCAGCATTTT	CASTPGPNQPQHF
NA	TRBV5-1	TRBJ2-7	NA	TGCGCCAGCAGCTTGGGAACTCCCCCCTACGAGCAGTACTTC	CASSLGTPPYEQYF
TRBD2	TRBV9	TRBJ2-3	NA	TGTGCCAGCAGCCCTAGCGGGATTGGGGATACGCAGTATTTT	CASSPSGIGDTQYF
NA	TRBV7-2	TRBJ2-5	NA	TGTGCCAGCAGCCCGAACGGGACACCCCAAGAGACCCAGTACTTC	CASSPNGTPQETQYF
TRBD1	TRBV9	TRBJ2-5	NA	TGTGCCAGCAGCGTTCAAACAGGGGGCCAGGGAGAGACCCAGTACTTC	CASSVQTGGQGETQYF
NA	TRBV5-1	TRBJ1-2	NA	TGCGCCAGCAGCGGGGCCACAGGAATGGTGGCCTATGGCTACACCTTC	CASSGATGMVAYGYTF
TRBD2	TRBV2	TRBJ2-7	NA	TGTGCCACCCAGGGAGGGGCAAGCTCCTACGAGCAGTACTTC	CATQGGASSYEQYF
NA	TRBV9	TRBJ1-3	NA	TGTGCCAGCAGTGCGACTGGAAACACCATATATTTT	CASSATGNTIYF
NA	TRBV7-6	TRBJ1-1	NA	TGTGCCAGCAGCTTAGTATTAAATATTCGGGACATGAGTGGGACTGAAGCTTTCTTT	CASSLVLNIRDMSGTEAFF
NA	TRBV7-3	TRBJ2-1	NA	TGTGCCAGCAGCTTAACGGGACCATTCAATGAGCAGTTCTTC	CASSLTGPFNEQFF
TRBD2	TRBV19	TRBJ2-3	NA	TGTGCCAGTAGTGCCGGGACTAGCGGATCCCTTTTCACAGATACGCAGTATTTT	CASSAGTSGSLFTDTQYF
NA	TRBV13	TRBJ1-1	once	TGTGTCAGCAGCTTAGAACAGGTGAACACTGAAGCTTTCTTT	CVSSLEQVNTEAFF
NA	TRBV6-1	TRBJ2-1	NA	TGTGCCAGCAGTGGCGGCGCGAACTACAATGAGCAGTTCTTC	CASSGGANYNEQFF
TRBD2	TRBV7-6	TRBJ2-5	NA	TGTGCCAGCAGCTGGGGCGGATCTAGCGGTAGTTCGGAGACCCAGTACTTC	CASSWGGSSGSSETQYF
NA	TRBV19	TRBJ1-5	NA	TGTGCCAGTAGTCCAAACACAGGAAGCAATCAGCCCCAGCATTTT	CASSPNTGSNQPQHF
NA	TRBV19	TRBJ1-1	NA	TGTGCCAGTAGTGCCGGACTCCTGAACACTGAAGCTTTCTTT	CASSAGLLNTEAFF
NA	TRBV4-2	TRBJ1-2	once	TGTGCCAGCAGCCAAGATGCTAGGGGGGCAATAGGTGGCTACACCTTC	CASSQDARGAIGGYTF
NA	TRBV7-2	TRBJ2-3	NA	TGTGCCAGCAGCTTACGGGTCAGGGACACAGATACGCAGTATTTT	CASSLRVRDTDTQYF
NA	TRBV11-2	TRBJ2-5	NA	TGTGCCAGCACCGTGGACAGACAAGAGACCCAGTACTTC	CASTVDRQETQYF
NA	TRBV7-9	TRBJ2-4	once	TGTGCCAGCAGCCGTGGGGGAAACATTCAGTACTTC	CASSRGGNIQYF
NA	TRBV7-9	TRBJ1-3	NA	TGTGCCAGCAGCCCTCGGGCGGCGGCTGGAAACACCATATATTTT	CASSPRAAAGNTIYF
NA	TRBV6-1	TRBJ1-1	NA	TGTGCCAGCAGGACCCAACGACCGGCACCCGAAGCTTTCTTT	CASRTQRPAPEAFF
NA	TRBV15	TRBJ1-1	NA	TGTGCCACCAGCCCCCCCCCGGGGGGGACTGGAACTGAAGCTTTCTTT	CATSPPPGGTGTEAFF
TRBD1	TRBV5-1	TRBJ2-3	NA	TGCGCCAGCAGCTTCGGACAGGGAAGCACAGATACGCAGTATTTT	CASSFGQGSTDTQYF
NA	TRBV6-1	TRBJ2-7	NA	TGTGCCAGCAGTGAAGCGCTCGGGTACGAGCAGTACTTC	CASSEALGYEQYF